The next 25 T cell receptor beta chains were all read from a single sample in a study of blood T cells in healthy people across ages. PCR was performed a second time for about 7 to 12 cycles using a sample-barcoded 5' primer and a J-beta primer mix. TCRdb reprocessed the 5' RACE reads with MiXCR, giving one entry per CDR3 protein. The sample holds around 990,000 distinct CDR3 sequences; 35% to 40% are singletons and the top ten take roughly 13%. The material sequenced was blood. The source is a man aged 18-30 years in good health.

This clonotype has more than one count but fewer than ten. The chain is built from TRBV7-9 and TRBJ2-1; 10 bases match TRBD1. The germline CDR1 and CDR2 sequences are SEHNR and FQNEAQ (reference sequence). CDR3 length equals 15 residues. Germline trimming cut 4 bases from V and 8 bases from J; bases unmatched to any gene: 8. CDR3 nucleotides: TGTGCCAGCAGCTCGGGACAGGGGTTAAGAGATGAGCAGTTCTTC. This encodes CASSSGQGLRDEQFF. Full variable domain (missing parts from reference TRBV7-9 and TRBJ2-1): DTGVSQNPRHKITKRGQNVTFRCDPISEHNRLYWYRQTLGQGPEFLTYFQNEAQLEKSRLLSDRFSAERPKGSFSTLEIQRTEQGDSAMYLCASSSGQGLRDEQFFGPGTRLTVL.

V and J are TRBV20-1 and TRBJ1-4, with TRBD1 matching over 7 bases. The germline V gene encodes CDR1 DFQATT and CDR2 SNEGSKA (reference sequence). After removal of 2 bases from V and 2 bases from J, the junction contained 14 bases not matched to a gene. CDR3 length: 18 residues. CDR3 loop: CSARPLPGGPPTNEKLFF. CDR3 DNA: TGCAGTGCTAGACCCTTACCAGGGGGTCCCCCGACTAATGAAAAACTGTTTTTT.

The J gene is TRBJ2-5, the V gene TRBV20-1; either TRBD1 or TRBD2 may supply D (7 bases each). The V end was cut by 5 bases, the J end by 11 bases, with 21 bases between. This CDR3 has 13 residues. The V gene's germline CDR1 is DFQATT and CDR2 SNEGSKA (reference sequence). The CDR3 DNA is TGCAGTGCTCCGGGACTACAGGGGAATGAACAGTACTTC. Protein product: CSAPGLQGNEQYF.

The rearrangement joins TRBV9 to TRBJ2-5; unclear D gene. This CDR3 spans 15 amino acids. Trimming stripped 3 bases from V and 1 base from J, with 13 bases between. Per germline, CDR1 SGDLS and CDR2 YYNGEE. The CDR3 sequence: CASSASHLTQETQYF. The CDR3 nucleotides are TGTGCCAGCAGCGCCTCACACCTGACCCAAGAGACCCAGTACTTC.

The gene calls are TRBV10-3 and TRBJ2-5, with TRBD2 as a possible D gene (6 bases). The V gene's germline CDR1 is ENHRY and CDR2 SYGVKD. The V end was cut by 10 bases, the J end by 11 bases, with 35 bases between. CDR3 size: 17 residues. In DNA, the CDR3 is TGTGCCACCGACGGAGGGACGTTTTCGTCACTAACAAATGAGCAGTACTTC. The encoded protein is CATDGGTFSSLTNEQYF.

This chain connects TRBV25-1 to TRBJ2-7; D is ambiguous. V was pared by 3 bases and J by 1 base, with 10 bases between. The CDR3 is 14 amino acids. CDR1 and CDR2 (germline): MGHDK, SYGVNS. CDR3 amino acids: CASSECGGSYEQYF. The DNA for the CDR3 is TGTGCCAGCAGTGAGTGTGGCGGATCCTACGAGCAGTACTTC.

This clonotype was counted ten times or more. The rearrangement joins TRBV4-3 to TRBJ2-3, with 7 bases fitting TRBD2. The germline CDR1 and CDR2 sequences are LGHNA and YSLEER. V lost 0 bases to trimming and J lost 3 bases; unmatched junction nucleotides: 9. CDR3 length: 17 amino acids. The CDR3 DNA sequence: TGCGCCAGCAGCCAAGATGTGGGTCGGGGGGTTACAGATACGCAGTATTTT. It translates to CASSQDVGRGVTDTQYF.

This clonotype was seen more than once but under ten times. V gene TRBV20-1 combines with J gene TRBJ2-3, with D maybe TRBD1 (5 bases). Trimming removed 3 bases at V and 1 base at J, with 20 bases between. CDR3 length equals 17 residues. Germline CDR1 DFQATT, CDR2 SNEGSKA (reference sequence). This CDR3 reads CSASSGNKGWGTDTQYF. The CDR3 coding sequence is TGCAGTGCTAGTTCCGGAAACAAGGGGTGGGGCACAGATACGCAGTATTTT.

As to this clonotype: A much larger clone lies a single base off, so this may be a read error. The CDR3, as DNA: TGTGCCAGCAGTTACCTGCGCTACAAGCAGTACTTC. This sequence encodes CASSYLRYKQYF. The rearrangement uses TRBV6-2 or TRBV6-3 and TRBJ2-4; D is unresolved. V lost 2 bases and J 13 bases, leaving 12 bases between the germline ends. Germline V lookup: CDR1 MNHEY, CDR2 SVGEGT. The CDR3 loop spans 12 amino acids.

This chain connects TRBV2 to TRBJ2-7; D uncertain. V was pared by 5 bases and J by 5 bases, with 4 bases between. Germline CDR1 SNHLY, CDR2 FYNNEI. This CDR3 spans 10 amino acids. In DNA form, the CDR3 reads TGTGCCAGCAGTTTCAACGAGCAGTACTTC. It codes for CASSFNEQYF.

The V and J genes are TRBV5-6 and TRBJ2-1; D possibly uses TRBD1 or TRBD2 (5 bases each). CDR1 SGHDT and CDR2 YYEEEE come from the germline V gene. V lost 4 bases and J lost 4, with 15 bases in between. The CDR3 spans 15 residues. The CDR3 reads CASSPLGTEYNEQFF. CDR3 bases: TGTGCCAGCAGCCCCCTAGGGACGGAGTACAATGAGCAGTTCTTC. Based on the CDR3 plus reference TRBV5-6 and TRBJ2-1, the full variable domain is DAGVTQSPTHLIKTRGQQVTLRCSPKSGHDTVSWYQQALGQGPQFIFQYYEEEERQRGNFPDRFSGHQFPNYSSELNVNALLLGDSALYLCASSPLGTEYNEQFFGPGTRLTVL.

The chain employs TRBV20-1 and TRBJ1-5, with a weak D call TRBD1 (5 bases). With 3 bases removed from V and 4 bases from J, the gap between germline ends came to 10 bases. The CDR3 length is 13 residues. CDR1 is DFQATT and CDR2 is SNEGSKA in the germline V gene (reference sequence). The CDR3 DNA reads TGCAGTGCTAGCCAGGGTTGGAATCAGCCCCAGCATTTT. This translates into CSASQGWNQPQHF.

In its sample, this clonotype was seen many times. CDR3 region: CASSWATDTQYF. CDR3 DNA sequence: TGTGCCAGCAGTTGGGCAACAGATACGCAGTATTTT. The V gene is TRBV7-9, the J gene TRBJ2-3; D unclear. The ends were cut back, 6 bases at V and 3 bases at J, with 7 bases in the middle. The CDR3 length is 12 residues. Germline values: CDR1 SEHNR, CDR2 FQNEAQ (reference sequence).

The chain employs TRBV5-1 and TRBJ2-1; no firm D call. The end of the DNA fits TRBJ2-7 better, so the J call may be wrong. CDR3 length: 15 amino acids. Germline CDR1 SGHRS, CDR2 YFSETQ. As DNA, the CDR3 is TGCGCCAGCAGCCAGCACGGTGGCTCCTACAATGAGCAGTACTTC. It is translated as CASSQHGGSYNEQYF.

The rearrangement joins TRBV2 to TRBJ1-5; D uncertain. CDR3 length: 13 amino acids. Looked up from germline, CDR1 is SNHLY and CDR2 is FYNNEI. Trimming left V 7 bases short and J 1 base short, with 8 bases between. The CDR3 region has the DNA TGTGCCAGCACCCCGTGGAGCAATCAGCCCCAGCATTTT. This encodes CASTPWSNQPQHF.

The chain joins TRBV20-1 to TRBJ1-5; D is unresolved. The CDR3 totals 12 residues. Germline CDR1 and CDR2: DFQATT and SNEGSKA (reference sequence). V was clipped by 3 bases and J by 4 bases, with 7 bases between them. This CDR3 is CSASDPNQPQHF. As DNA, the CDR3 is TGCAGTGCTAGCGATCCGAATCAGCCCCAGCATTTT.

The chain carries TRBV2 and TRBJ1-1; no clear D. CDR3 length equals 14 residues. Germline CDR1 is SNHLY and CDR2 is FYNNEI. V was cut by 4 bases and J by 4 bases, with 13 bases left in between. This CDR3 reads CASSGLLSGTEAFF. As DNA, the CDR3 is TGTGCCAGCAGTGGACTCCTGAGCGGCACTGAAGCTTTCTTT.

This rearrangement joins TRBV12-3 or TRBV12-4 to TRBJ2-5, with a possible D match to TRBD1 (6 bases). This CDR3 is 14 amino acids long. The V and J ends lost 6 bases and 5 bases respectively, with 16 bases between them. The CDR3 loop is CASRDTGTKETQYF. CDR3 coding DNA: TGTGCCAGCAGGGACACCGGGACAAAGGAGACCCAGTACTTC.

This chain links TRBV11-1 with TRBJ1-2; 8 bases are a match to TRBD1. The CDR3 is made up of 14 amino acids. Germline CDR1 reads SGHAT; CDR2 reads FQDESV (reference sequence). Trimming cost V 6 bases and J 8 bases; bases outside gene matches: 11. The CDR3 region has the DNA TGTGCCAGCAGTTCCCCGACCGGGACAGGAGGCTACACCTTC. Translating it yields CASSSPTGTGGYTF.

The rearrangement joins TRBV29-1 to TRBJ1-1; a possible D gene is TRBD1 (5 bases). The CDR3 extends over 14 amino acids. Germline V lookup: CDR1 SQVTM, CDR2 ANQGSEA. Trimming pared 0 bases from V and 1 base from J, leaving 9 bases between. The CDR3 DNA follows: TGCAGCGTTGAAGACGGTAGGGGGAACACTGAAGCTTTCTTT. Translating gives CSVEDGRGNTEAFF.

In its sample, this clonotype was seen a few times. The chain is built from TRBV20-1 and TRBJ2-7, with D tentatively TRBD1 or TRBD2 (7 bases each). V shed 1 base and J shed 10 bases, with 17 bases lying between them. This CDR3 spans 13 amino acids. Germline assignment: CDR1 DFQATT and CDR2 SNEGSKA (reference sequence). The CDR3 region has the DNA TGCAGTGCTAGAGCCGCAGGGGGGGTAGCCCAGTACTTC. This sequence encodes CSARAAGGVAQYF.

CDR3 protein: CASSYGGLAGSHNEQFF. CDR3 bases: TGTGCCAGCAGTTACGGCGGACTAGCGGGGAGTCACAATGAGCAGTTCTTC. The chain joins TRBV6-2 or TRBV6-3 to TRBJ2-1, with TRBD2 matching 12 bases. The CDR3 is 17 amino acids. CDR1 and CDR2 (germline): MNHEY, SVGEGT. Unmatched junction bases numbered 7, after V lost 2 bases and J lost 5 bases.

The genes are TRBV25-1 and TRBJ2-2; possible D gene TRBD1, 5 bases. CDR1 is MGHDK, CDR2 SYGVNS, per germline. The CDR3 runs 14 residues. The V end was cut by 2 bases, the J end by 3 bases, with 7 bases between. CDR3 amino acids: CASSETGDTGELFF. For the CDR3, the DNA is TGTGCCAGCAGTGAAACAGGAGACACCGGGGAGCTGTTTTTT.

The gene calls are TRBV6-1 and TRBJ1-2; D remains ambiguous. This CDR3 spans 18 amino acids. With 0 bases removed from V and 0 bases from J, the gap between germline ends came to 17 bases. Germline-derived CDR1 and CDR2 are MNHNS and SASEGT. CDR3 coding DNA: TGTGCCAGCAGTGAAGCCCCCGCCCGGCTGATAGCTAACTATGGCTACACCTTC. Protein: CASSEAPARLIANYGYTF.

This clonotype was found a few times. The genes are TRBV5-1 and TRBJ2-5, with D possibly being TRBD2 (5 bases). This CDR3 spans 13 amino acids. Trimming removed 4 bases from V and 9 bases from J, with 16 bases in between. Germline CDR1 and CDR2: SGHRS and YFSETQ. CDR3 DNA: TGCGCCAGCAGCCACGGACGGGGAAATCCCCAGTACTTC. This codes for CASSHGRGNPQYF.